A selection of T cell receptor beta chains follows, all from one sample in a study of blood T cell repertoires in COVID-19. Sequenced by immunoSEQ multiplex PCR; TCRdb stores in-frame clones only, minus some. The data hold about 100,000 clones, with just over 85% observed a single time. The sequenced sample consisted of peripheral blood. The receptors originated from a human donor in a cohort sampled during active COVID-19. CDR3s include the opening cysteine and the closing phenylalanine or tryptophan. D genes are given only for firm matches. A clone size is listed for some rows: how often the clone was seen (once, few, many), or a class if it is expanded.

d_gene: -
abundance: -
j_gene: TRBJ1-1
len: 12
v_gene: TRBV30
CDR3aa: CAGELVNTEAFF
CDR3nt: TGTGCCGGAGAGTTAGTGAACACTGAAGCTTTCTTT

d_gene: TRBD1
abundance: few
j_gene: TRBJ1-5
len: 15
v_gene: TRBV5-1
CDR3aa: CASSADTGGNQPQHF
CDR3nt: TGCGCCAGCAGCGCTGATACAGGGGGCAATCAGCCCCAGCATTTT

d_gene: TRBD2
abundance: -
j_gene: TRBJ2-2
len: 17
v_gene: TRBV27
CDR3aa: CASSFLLRTSGSGELFF
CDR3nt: TGTGCCAGCAGTTTCCTCCTCCGGACTAGCGGTTCCGGGGAGCTGTTTTTT

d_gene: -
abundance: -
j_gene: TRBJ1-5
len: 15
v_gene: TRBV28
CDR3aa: CASSLWGLKDQPQHF
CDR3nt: TGTGCCAGCAGTCTCTGGGGACTGAAAGATCAGCCCCAGCATTTT

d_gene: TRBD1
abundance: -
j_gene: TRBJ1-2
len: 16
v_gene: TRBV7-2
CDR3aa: CASSFPGQAGTYGYTF
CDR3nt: TGTGCCAGCAGCTTCCCCGGACAGGCCGGGACCTATGGCTACACCTTC

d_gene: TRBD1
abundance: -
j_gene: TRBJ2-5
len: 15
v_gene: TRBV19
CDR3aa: CASSIGTGNGETQYF
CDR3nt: TGTGCCAGTAGTATTGGGACAGGGAACGGTGAGACCCAGTACTTC

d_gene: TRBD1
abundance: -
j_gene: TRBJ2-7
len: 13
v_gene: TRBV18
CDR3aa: CASSSGQGYEQYF
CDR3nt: TGTGCCAGCTCTTCTGGACAGGGCTACGAGCAGTACTTC

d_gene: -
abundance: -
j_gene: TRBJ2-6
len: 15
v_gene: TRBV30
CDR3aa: CAWRSPGTGANVLTF
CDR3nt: TGTGCCTGGAGGTCGCCAGGGACTGGGGCCAACGTCCTGACTTTC

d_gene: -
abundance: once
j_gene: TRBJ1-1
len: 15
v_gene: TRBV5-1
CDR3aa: CASSLTQGMNTEAFF
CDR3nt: TGCGCCAGCAGCTTAACCCAGGGGATGAACACTGAAGCTTTCTTT

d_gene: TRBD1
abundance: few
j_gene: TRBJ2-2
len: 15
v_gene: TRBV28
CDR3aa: CASQHPGTETGELFF
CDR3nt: TGTGCCAGCCAACACCCCGGGACAGAGACCGGGGAGCTGTTTTTT

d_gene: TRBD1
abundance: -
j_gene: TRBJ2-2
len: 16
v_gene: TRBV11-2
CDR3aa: CASSLSQGRNTGELFF
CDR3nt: TGTGCCAGCAGCCTATCACAGGGGAGAAACACCGGGGAGCTGTTTTTT

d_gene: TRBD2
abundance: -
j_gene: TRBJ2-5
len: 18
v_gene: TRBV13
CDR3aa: CASSYTTGRETREETQYF
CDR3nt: TGTGCCAGCAGCTACACCACGGGGCGGGAGACGCGGGAAGAGACCCAGTACTTC

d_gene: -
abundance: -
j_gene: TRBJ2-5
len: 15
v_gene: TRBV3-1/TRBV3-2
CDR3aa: CASSQGGGEQETQYF
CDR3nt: TGTGCCAGCAGCCAAGGGGGAGGTGAGCAAGAGACCCAGTACTTC

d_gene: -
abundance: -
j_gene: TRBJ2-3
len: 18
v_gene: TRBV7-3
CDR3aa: CASSLTIGSRLGTDTQYF
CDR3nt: TGTGCCAGCAGCTTAACAATCGGGAGTAGACTCGGCACAGATACGCAGTATTTT

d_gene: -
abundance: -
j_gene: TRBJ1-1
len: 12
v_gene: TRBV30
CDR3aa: CAWGDSPTEAFF
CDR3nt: TGTGCCTGGGGGGACTCTCCCACTGAAGCTTTCTTT

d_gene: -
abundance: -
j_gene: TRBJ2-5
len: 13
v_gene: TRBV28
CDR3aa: CASKPGVQETQYF
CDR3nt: TGTGCCAGCAAACCGGGAGTCCAAGAGACCCAGTACTTC

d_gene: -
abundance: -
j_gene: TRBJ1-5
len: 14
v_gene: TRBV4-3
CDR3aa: CASSQGSGYQPQHF
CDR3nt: TGCGCCAGCAGTCAAGGGTCGGGTTATCAGCCCCAGCATTTT

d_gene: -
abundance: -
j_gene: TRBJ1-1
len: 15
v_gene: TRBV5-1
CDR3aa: CASSLGQGGDTEAFF
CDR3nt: TGCGCCAGCAGCTTGGGCCAGGGTGGGGACACTGAAGCTTTCTTT

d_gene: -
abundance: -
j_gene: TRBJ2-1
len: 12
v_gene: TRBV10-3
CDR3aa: CAISDRDWEQFF
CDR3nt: TGTGCCATCAGTGACAGGGATTGGGAGCAGTTCTTC

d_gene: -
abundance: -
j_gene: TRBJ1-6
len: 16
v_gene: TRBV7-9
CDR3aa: CASSLGTGSGNSPLHF
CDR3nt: TGTGCCAGCAGCTTAGGAACAGGGAGTGGTAATTCACCCCTCCACTTT

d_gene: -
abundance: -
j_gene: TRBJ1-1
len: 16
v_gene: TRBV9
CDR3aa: CASSAGTLLRRTEAFF
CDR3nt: TGTGCCAGCAGCGCCGGGACACTCCTAAGAAGAACTGAAGCTTTCTTT

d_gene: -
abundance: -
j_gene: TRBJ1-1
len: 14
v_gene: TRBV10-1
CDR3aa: CASSRLAVNTEAFF
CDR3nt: TGCGCCAGCAGTCGCTTGGCCGTGAACACTGAAGCTTTCTTT

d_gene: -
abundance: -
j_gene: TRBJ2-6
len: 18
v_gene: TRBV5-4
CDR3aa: CASSLKNVGAAGANVLTF
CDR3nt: TGTGCCAGCAGCTTGAAAAATGTGGGGGCTGCGGGGGCCAACGTCCTGACTTTC

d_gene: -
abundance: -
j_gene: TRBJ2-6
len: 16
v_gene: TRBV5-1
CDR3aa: CASIGQGGSGANVLTF
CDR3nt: TGCGCCAGCATTGGTCAGGGGGGCTCTGGGGCCAACGTCCTGACTTTC

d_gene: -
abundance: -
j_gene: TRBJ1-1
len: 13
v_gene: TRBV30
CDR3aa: CAWSRGGGTEAFF
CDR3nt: TGTGCCTGGAGCCGCGGCGGGGGCACTGAAGCTTTCTTT

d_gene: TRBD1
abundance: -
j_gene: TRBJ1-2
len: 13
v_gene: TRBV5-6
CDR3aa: CASSVTGNYGYTF
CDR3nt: TGTGCCAGCAGCGTGACAGGGAACTATGGCTACACCTTC

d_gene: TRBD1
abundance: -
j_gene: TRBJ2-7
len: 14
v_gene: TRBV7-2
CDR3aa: CASSSLRGPYEQYF
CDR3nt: TGTGCCAGCAGCTCTTTGAGGGGGCCCTACGAGCAGTACTTC

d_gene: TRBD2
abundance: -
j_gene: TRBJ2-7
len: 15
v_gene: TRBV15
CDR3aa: CATSRGSSGDYEQYF
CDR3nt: TGTGCCACCAGCAGGGGAAGTAGCGGGGACTACGAGCAGTACTTC

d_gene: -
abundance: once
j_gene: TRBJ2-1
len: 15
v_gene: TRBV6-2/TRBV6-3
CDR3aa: CASSFNSNPRNEQFF
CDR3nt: TGTGCCAGCAGTTTCAACTCGAACCCCCGAAATGAGCAGTTCTTC

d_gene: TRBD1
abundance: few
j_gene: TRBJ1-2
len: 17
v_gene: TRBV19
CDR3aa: CASSPGTGDQLFYGYTF
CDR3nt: TGTGCCAGTAGTCCCGGGACAGGGGACCAACTATTCTATGGCTACACCTTC

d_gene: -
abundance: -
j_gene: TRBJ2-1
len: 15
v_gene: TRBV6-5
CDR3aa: CASSYSGGISAEQFF
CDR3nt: TGTGCCAGCAGTTACTCGGGCGGGATATCGGCTGAGCAGTTCTTC

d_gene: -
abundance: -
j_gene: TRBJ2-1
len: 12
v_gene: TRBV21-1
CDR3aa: CASPRTYNEQFF
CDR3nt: TGTGCCAGCCCGCGGACTTACAATGAGCAGTTCTTC

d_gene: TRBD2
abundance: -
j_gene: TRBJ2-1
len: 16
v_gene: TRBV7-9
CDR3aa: CASTLSGLAGYNEQFF
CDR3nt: TGTGCCAGCACTCTATCGGGACTAGCGGGGTACAATGAGCAGTTCTTC

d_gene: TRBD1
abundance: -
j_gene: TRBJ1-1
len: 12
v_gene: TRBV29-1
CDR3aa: CSVGQGTTEAFF
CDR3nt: TGCAGCGTGGGACAGGGGACGACTGAAGCTTTCTTT

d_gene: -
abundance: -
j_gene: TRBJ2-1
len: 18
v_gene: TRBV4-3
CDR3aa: CASSQVFLSELVHLEQFF
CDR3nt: TGCGCCAGCAGCCAAGTTTTTTTGAGCGAACTAGTCCACCTTGAGCAGTTCTTC

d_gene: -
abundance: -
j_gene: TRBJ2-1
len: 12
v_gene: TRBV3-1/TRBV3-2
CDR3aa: CASSHTQAEQFF
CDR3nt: TGTGCCAGCAGCCACACCCAGGCCGAGCAGTTCTTC

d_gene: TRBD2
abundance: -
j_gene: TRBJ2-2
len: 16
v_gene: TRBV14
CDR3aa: CASSHILAGITGELFF
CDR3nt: TGTGCCAGCAGCCACATACTAGCGGGAATCACCGGGGAGCTGTTTTTT

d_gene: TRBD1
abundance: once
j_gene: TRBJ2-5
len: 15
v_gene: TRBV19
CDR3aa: CASSPTGTREETQYF
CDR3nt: TGTGCCAGTAGTCCGACAGGGACACGAGAAGAGACCCAGTACTTC

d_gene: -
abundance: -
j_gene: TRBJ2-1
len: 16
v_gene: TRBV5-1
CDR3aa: CASSSLGGRVYNEQFF
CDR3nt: TGCGCCAGCAGTTCACTCGGGGGACGGGTGTACAATGAGCAGTTCTTC

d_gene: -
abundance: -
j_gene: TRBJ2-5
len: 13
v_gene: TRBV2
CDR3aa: CASSGLVQETQYF
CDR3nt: TGTGCCAGCAGTGGACTAGTCCAAGAGACCCAGTACTTC

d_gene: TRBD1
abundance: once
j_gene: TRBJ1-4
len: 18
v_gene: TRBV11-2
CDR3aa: CASSSKPQGARASEKLFF
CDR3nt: TGTGCCAGCAGCTCGAAGCCTCAGGGGGCGCGAGCTTCGGAAAAACTGTTTTTT